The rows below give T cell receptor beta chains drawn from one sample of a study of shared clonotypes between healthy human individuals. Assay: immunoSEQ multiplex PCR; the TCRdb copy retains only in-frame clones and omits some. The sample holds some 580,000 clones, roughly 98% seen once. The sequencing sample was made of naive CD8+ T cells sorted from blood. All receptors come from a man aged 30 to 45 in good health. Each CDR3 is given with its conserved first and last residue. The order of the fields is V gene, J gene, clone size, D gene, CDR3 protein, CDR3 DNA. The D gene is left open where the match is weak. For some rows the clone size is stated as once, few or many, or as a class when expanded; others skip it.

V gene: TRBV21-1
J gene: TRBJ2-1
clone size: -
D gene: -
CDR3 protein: CASSTRDGEKNEQFF
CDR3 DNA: TGTGCCAGCAGCACCCGGGACGGAGAAAAAAATGAGCAGTTCTTC

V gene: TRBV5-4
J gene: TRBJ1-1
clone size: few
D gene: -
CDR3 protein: CASSLWANTEAFF
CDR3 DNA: TGTGCCAGCAGCTTGTGGGCCAACACTGAAGCTTTCTTT

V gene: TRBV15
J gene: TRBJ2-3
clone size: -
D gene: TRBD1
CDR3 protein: CATSPTGGADTQYF
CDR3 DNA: TGTGCCACCAGCCCGACAGGGGGCGCAGATACGCAGTATTTT

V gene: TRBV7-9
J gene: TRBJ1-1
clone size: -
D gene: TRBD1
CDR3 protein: CASSPWDRPTEAFF
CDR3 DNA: TGTGCCAGCAGCCCTTGGGACAGGCCCACTGAAGCTTTCTTT

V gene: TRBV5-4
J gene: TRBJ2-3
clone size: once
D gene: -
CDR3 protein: CASSTTGTDTQYF
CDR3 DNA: TGTGCCAGCAGCACTACAGGCACAGATACGCAGTATTTT

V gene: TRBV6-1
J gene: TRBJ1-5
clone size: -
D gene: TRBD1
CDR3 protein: CASLQGLAVDQPQHF
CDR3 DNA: TGTGCCAGCTTACAGGGGCTGGCGGTTGATCAGCCCCAGCATTTT

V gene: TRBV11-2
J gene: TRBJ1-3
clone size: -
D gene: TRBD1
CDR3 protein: CASSLERDRGSGNTIYF
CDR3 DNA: TGTGCCAGCAGCCTCGAGCGGGACAGGGGGTCTGGAAACACCATATATTTT

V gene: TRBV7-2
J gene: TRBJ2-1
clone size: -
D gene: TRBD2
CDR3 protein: CASSPGGTYNEQFF
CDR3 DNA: TGTGCCAGCAGCCCGGGAGGGACCTACAATGAGCAGTTCTTC

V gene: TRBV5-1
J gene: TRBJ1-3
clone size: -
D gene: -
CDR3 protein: CASSPQGLDRMDSGNTIYF
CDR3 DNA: TGCGCCAGCAGCCCCCAGGGATTAGATCGTATGGACTCTGGAAACACCATATATTTT

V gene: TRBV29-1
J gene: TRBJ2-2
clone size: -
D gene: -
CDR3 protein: CSVVLGNTGELFF
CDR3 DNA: TGCAGCGTTGTGCTGGGCAACACCGGGGAGCTGTTTTTT

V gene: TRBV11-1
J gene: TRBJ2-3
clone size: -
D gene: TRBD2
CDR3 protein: CASSLGSGGSTDTQYF
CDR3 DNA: TGTGCCAGCAGCTTAGGTTCGGGAGGGTCCACAGATACGCAGTATTTT

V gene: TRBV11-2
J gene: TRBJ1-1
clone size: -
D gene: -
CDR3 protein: CASSRTVNTEAFF
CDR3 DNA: TGTGCCAGCAGCCGAACAGTGAACACTGAAGCTTTCTTT

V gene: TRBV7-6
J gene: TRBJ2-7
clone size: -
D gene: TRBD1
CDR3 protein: CASSLRQGIIYEQYF
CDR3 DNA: TGTGCCAGCAGCTTACGACAGGGGATCATCTACGAGCAGTACTTC

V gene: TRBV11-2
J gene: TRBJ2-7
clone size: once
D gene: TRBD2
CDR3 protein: CASSLELAGGAYEQYF
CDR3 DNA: TGTGCCAGCAGCTTAGAACTAGCGGGAGGGGCCTACGAGCAGTACTTC

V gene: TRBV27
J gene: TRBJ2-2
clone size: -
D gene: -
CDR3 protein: CASMTGDRTGELFF
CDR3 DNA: TGTGCCAGCATGACGGGAGACCGCACCGGGGAGCTGTTTTTT

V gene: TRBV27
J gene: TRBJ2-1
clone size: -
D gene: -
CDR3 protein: CASSISSYNEQFF
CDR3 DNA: TGTGCCAGCAGTATCAGCTCCTACAATGAGCAGTTCTTC

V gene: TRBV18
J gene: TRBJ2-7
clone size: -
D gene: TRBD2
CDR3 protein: CASSPPPGTSATYEQYF
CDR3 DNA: TGTGCCAGCTCACCACCACCGGGGACTAGCGCTACCTACGAGCAGTACTTC

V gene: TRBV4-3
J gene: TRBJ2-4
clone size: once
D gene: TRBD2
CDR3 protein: CASSQSGSGSKNIQYF
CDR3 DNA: TGCGCCAGCAGCCAAAGCGGGAGTGGATCCAAAAACATTCAGTACTTC

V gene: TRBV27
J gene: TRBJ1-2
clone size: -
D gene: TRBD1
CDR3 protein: CASAQGTNYGYTF
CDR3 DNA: TGTGCCAGCGCACAGGGGACCAACTATGGCTACACCTTC

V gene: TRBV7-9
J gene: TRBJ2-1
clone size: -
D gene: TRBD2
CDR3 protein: CASSAAGDYEQFF
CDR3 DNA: TGTGCCAGCAGCGCTGCGGGAGATTATGAGCAGTTCTTC

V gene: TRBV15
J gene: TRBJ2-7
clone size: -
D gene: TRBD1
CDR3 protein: CATSRGTGAYEQYF
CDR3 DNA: TGTGCCACCAGCAGGGGGACAGGGGCCTACGAGCAGTACTTC

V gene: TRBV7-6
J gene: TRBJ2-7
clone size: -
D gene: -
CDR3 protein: CASSLNRDGDYEQYF
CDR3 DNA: TGTGCCAGCAGCTTGAACAGGGACGGGGACTACGAGCAGTACTTC

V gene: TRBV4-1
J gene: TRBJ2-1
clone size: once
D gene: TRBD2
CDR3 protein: CASSQDSGLAGGNEQFF
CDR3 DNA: TGCGCCAGCAGCCAAGATTCCGGACTAGCGGGAGGGAATGAGCAGTTCTTC

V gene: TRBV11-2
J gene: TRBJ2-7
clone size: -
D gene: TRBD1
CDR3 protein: CASSIPGTGIYEQYF
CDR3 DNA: TGTGCCAGCAGCATACCAGGGACAGGGATCTACGAGCAGTACTTC

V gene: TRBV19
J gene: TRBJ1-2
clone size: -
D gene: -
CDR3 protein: CASRNLESADGYTF
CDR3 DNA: TGTGCCAGTAGGAACTTGGAGTCAGCCGATGGCTACACCTTC

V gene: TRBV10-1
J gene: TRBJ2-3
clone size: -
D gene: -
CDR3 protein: CASSEAPGIRTDTQYF
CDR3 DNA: TGCGCCAGCAGTGAAGCCCCAGGGATCCGCACAGATACGCAGTATTTT

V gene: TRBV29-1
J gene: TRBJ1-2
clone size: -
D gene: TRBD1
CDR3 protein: CSVEDRGYGYTF
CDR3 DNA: TGCAGCGTTGAGGACAGGGGTTATGGCTACACCTTC

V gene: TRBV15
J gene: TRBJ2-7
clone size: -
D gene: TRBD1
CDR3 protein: CATSSRDRGLYEQYF
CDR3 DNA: TGTGCCACCAGCAGCCGGGACAGGGGATTATACGAGCAGTACTTC

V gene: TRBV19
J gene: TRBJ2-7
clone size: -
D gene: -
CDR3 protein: CASSPTGLTRYEQYF
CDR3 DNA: TGTGCCAGTAGTCCGACAGGCCTTACCCGATACGAGCAGTACTTC

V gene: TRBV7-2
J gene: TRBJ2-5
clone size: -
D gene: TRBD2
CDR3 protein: CASRETSGRPETQYF
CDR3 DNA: TGTGCCAGCAGGGAGACTAGCGGGAGACCAGAGACCCAGTACTTC

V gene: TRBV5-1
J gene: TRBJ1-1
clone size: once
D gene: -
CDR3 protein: CASSLGPQNTEAFF
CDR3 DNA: TGCGCCAGCAGCTTGGGGCCCCAGAACACTGAAGCTTTCTTT

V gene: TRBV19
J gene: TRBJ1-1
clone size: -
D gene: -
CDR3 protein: CASRNPLGVGTEAFF
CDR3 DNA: TGTGCCAGTAGAAACCCGTTAGGGGTAGGTACTGAAGCTTTCTTT

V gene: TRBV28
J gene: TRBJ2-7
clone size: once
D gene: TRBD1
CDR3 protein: CASKTFPGQIYEQYF
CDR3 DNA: TGTGCCAGCAAAACCTTTCCGGGACAGATTTACGAGCAGTACTTC

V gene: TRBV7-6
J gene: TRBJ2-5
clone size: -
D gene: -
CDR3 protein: CASSQTRGQETQYF
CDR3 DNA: TGTGCCAGCAGCCAGACCAGGGGTCAAGAGACCCAGTACTTC

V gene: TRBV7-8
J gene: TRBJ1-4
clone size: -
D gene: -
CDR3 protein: CASSFLSTNEKLFF
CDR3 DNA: TGTGCCAGCAGCTTCCTTTCAACTAATGAAAAACTGTTTTTT

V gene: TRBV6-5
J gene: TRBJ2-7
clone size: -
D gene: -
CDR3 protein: CASSYGGSYEQYF
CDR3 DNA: TGTGCCAGCAGTTACGGCGGCAGCTACGAGCAGTACTTC

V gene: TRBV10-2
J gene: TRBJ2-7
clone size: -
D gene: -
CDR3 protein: CASSEDPLYEQYF
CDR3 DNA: TGCGCCAGCAGTGAGGATCCGCTATACGAGCAGTACTTC

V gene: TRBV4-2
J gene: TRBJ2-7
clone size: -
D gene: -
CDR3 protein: CASSQDPGLTYYEQYF
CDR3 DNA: TGTGCCAGCAGCCAAGACCCGGGGCTGACGTACTACGAGCAGTACTTC

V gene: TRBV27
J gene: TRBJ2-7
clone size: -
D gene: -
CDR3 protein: CASSFLDLREQYF
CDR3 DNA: TGTGCCAGCAGTTTTTTAGATTTGCGCGAGCAGTACTTC

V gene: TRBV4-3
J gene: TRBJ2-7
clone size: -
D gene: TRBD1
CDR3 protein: CASSAGTASSYEQYF
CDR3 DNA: TGCGCCAGCAGCGCCGGGACAGCTAGCTCCTACGAGCAGTACTTC

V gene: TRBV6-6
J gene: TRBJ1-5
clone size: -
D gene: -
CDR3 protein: CASSPLGGAGNQPQHF
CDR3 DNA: TGTGCCAGCAGCCCACTCGGGGGGGCTGGCAATCAGCCCCAGCATTTT

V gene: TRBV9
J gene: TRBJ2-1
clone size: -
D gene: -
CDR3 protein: CASSVGWENYNEQFF
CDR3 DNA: TGTGCCAGCAGCGTAGGGTGGGAAAACTACAATGAGCAGTTCTTC

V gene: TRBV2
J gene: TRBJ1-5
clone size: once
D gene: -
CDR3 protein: CASSRQSSNQPQHF
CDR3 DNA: TGTGCCAGCAGTAGACAGTCTAGCAATCAGCCCCAGCATTTT

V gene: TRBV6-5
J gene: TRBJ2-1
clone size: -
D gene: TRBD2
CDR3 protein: CASSSGSFYNEQFF
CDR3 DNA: TGTGCCAGTAGTAGCGGGAGTTTCTACAATGAGCAGTTCTTC

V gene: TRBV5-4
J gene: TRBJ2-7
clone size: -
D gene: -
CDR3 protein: CASSQLDSSYEQYF
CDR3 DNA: TGTGCCAGCAGCCAGCTAGACAGTAGCTACGAGCAGTACTTC

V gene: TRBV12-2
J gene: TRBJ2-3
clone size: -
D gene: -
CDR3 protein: CASRLVPPGGTDTQYF
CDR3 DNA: TGTGCAAGTCGCTTAGTTCCCCCAGGGGGCACAGATACGCAGTATTTT

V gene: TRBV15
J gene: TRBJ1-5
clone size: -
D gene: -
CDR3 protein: CATSRADLSNQPQHF
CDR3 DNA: TGTGCCACCAGCAGGGCGGACCTTAGCAATCAGCCCCAGCATTTT

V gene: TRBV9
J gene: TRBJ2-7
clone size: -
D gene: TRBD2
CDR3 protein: CASSALAGAYEQYF
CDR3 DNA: TGTGCCAGCAGCGCCCTAGCGGGAGCCTACGAGCAGTACTTC

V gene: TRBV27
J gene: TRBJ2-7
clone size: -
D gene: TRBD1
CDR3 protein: CASSLAQGAYEQYF
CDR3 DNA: TGTGCCAGCAGTTTAGCACAGGGGGCGTACGAGCAGTACTTC

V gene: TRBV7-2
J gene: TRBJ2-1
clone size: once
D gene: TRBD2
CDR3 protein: CASSLAGGYGPEQFF
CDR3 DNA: TGTGCCAGCAGCCTAGCGGGAGGGTATGGTCCTGAGCAGTTCTTC

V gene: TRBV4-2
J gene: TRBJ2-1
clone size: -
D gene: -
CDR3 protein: CASSQDWKSRRGEQFF
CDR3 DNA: TGTGCCAGCAGCCAAGATTGGAAGAGCCGTAGGGGTGAGCAGTTCTTC

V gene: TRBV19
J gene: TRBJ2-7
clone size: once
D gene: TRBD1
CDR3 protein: CASCDRGSPYEQYF
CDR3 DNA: TGTGCCAGCTGCGACAGGGGGTCCCCCTACGAGCAGTACTTC

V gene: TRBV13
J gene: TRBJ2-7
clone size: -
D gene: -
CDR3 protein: CASSSVAAYEQYF
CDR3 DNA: TGTGCCAGCAGCTCCGTAGCGGCCTACGAGCAGTACTTC

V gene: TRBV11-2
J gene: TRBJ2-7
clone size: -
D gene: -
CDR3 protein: CASSLEAADLYEQYF
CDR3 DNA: TGTGCCAGCAGCTTAGAGGCAGCGGACCTTTACGAGCAGTACTTC

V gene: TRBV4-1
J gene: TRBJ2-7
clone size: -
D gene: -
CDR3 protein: CASSPYGFTGMNYEQYF
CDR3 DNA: TGCGCCAGCAGCCCCTACGGTTTTACCGGGATGAACTACGAGCAGTACTTC

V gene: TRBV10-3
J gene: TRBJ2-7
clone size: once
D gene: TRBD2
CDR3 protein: CAISGTSGRGYEQYF
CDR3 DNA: TGTGCCATCAGTGGGACTAGCGGGAGGGGGTACGAGCAGTACTTC

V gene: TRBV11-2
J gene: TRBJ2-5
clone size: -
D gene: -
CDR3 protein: CASRGDGSTQETQYF
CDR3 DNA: TGTGCCAGCAGGGGGGACGGGAGCACCCAAGAGACCCAGTACTTC

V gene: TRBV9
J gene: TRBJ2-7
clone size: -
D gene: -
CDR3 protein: CASSVEGGDYEQYF
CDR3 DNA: TGTGCCAGCAGCGTAGAAGGGGGTGACTACGAGCAGTACTTC

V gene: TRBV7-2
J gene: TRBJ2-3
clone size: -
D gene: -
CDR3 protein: CASSWGRFSTDTQYF
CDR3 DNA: TGTGCCAGCAGCTGGGGGAGGTTTAGCACAGATACGCAGTATTTT